Below, 3 T cell receptor beta chains from the same sample are listed, as sequenced in a study of shared clonotypes between healthy human individuals. Assay used: immunoSEQ multiplex PCR; TCRdb lists only in-frame clones, some missing. The sample has under 1,100,000 clones, approximately 78% seen once. The sequencing input was memory CD4+ T cells from PBMCs. Subset meaning: CD45RA-negative fraction. These receptors were taken from a man between 18 and 29 years old in good health. Some clones in this sample may be carry-over from other donors' samples.

The gene calls are TRBV7-6 and TRBJ1-3; D is ambiguous. Deletions cut 5 bases from V and 0 bases from J, with 8 bases between. The CDR3 length is 14 residues. Germline V gives CDR1 SGHVS, CDR2 FNYEAQ. The CDR3 is CASSVKSSGNTIYF. Here the CDR3 DNA reads TGTGCCAGCAGCGTTAAGAGCTCTGGAAACACCATATATTTT.

This clone was counted only a few times. The rearrangement links TRBV11-2 to TRBJ1-1, with D hard to call. Trimming pared 0 bases from V and 6 bases from J, leaving 14 bases between. Germline-derived CDR1 and CDR2 are SGHAT and FQNNGV. The CDR3 covers 15 residues. CDR3 sequence reads: CASSLDLGRQAEAFF. As DNA, the CDR3 is TGTGCCAGCAGCTTAGATCTAGGGAGGCAGGCTGAAGCTTTCTTT.

The rearrangement links TRBV11-3 to TRBJ1-1; a possible D gene is TRBD1 (6 bases). V shed 5 bases and J shed 7 bases, with 14 bases lying between them. There are 13 residues in the CDR3. Germline CDR1 and CDR2: SGHNT and YENEEA. CDR3 residues: CASSPQGSLEAFF. The CDR3 nucleotides are TGTGCCAGCAGCCCACAGGGTTCCCTTGAAGCTTTCTTT.